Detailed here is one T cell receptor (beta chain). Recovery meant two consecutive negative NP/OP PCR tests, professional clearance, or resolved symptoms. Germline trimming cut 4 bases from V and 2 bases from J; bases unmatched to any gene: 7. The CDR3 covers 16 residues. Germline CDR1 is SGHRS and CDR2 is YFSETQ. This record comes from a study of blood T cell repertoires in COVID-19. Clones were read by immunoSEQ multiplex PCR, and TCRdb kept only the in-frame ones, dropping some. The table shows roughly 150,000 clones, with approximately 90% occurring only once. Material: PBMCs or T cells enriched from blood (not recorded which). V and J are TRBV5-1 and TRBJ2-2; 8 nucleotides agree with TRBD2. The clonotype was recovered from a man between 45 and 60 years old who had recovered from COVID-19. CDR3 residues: CASSPLTSDNTGELFF. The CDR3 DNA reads TGCGCCAGCAGCCCACTGACTAGCGATAACACCGGGGAGCTGTTTTTT.